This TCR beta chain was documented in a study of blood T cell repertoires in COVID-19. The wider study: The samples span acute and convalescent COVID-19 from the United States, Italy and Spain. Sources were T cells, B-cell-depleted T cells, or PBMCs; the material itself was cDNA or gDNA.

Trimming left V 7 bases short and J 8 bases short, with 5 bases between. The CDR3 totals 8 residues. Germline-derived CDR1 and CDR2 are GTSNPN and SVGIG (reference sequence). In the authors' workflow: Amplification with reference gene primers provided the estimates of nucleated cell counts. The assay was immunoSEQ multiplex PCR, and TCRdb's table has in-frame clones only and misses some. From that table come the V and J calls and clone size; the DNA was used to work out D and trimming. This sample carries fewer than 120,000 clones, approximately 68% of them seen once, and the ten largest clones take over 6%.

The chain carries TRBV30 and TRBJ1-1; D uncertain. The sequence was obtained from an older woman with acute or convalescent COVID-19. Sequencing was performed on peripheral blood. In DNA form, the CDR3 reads TGTGCCTACAAGGAAGCTTTCTTT. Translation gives CAYKEAFF.